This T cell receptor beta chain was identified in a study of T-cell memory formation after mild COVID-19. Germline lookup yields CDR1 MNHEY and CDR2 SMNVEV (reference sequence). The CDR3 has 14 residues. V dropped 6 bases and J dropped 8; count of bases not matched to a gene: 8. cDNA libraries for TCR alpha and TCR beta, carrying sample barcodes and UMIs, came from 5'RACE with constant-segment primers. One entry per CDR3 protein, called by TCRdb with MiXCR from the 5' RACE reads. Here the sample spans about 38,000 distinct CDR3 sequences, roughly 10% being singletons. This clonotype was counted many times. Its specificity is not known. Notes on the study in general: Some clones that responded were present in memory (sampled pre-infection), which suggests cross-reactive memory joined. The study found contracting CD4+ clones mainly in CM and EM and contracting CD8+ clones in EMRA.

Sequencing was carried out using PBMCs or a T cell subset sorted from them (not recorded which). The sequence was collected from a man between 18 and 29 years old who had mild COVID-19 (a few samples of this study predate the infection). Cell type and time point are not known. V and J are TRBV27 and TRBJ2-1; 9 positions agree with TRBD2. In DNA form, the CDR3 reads TGTGCCAGCAGGCTAGCGGGGCCCAGGGATGAGCAGTTCTTC. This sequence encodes CASRLAGPRDEQFF.